A single sample is the source of the 25 T cell receptor beta chains below, sequenced in a study of shared clonotypes between healthy human individuals. Method: immunoSEQ multiplex PCR; TCRdb's copy keeps in-frame clones and lacks some. The profile covers over a million clones, with roughly 74% appearing a single time and roughly 0.56% taken by the ten largest. Sequenced: memory CD4+ T cells from PBMCs. As for subset: CD45RA-negative fraction. Receptors were obtained from a young man in good health. Some clones in this sample may be carry-over from other donors' samples.

The CDR3 DNA is TGTGCCTGGAGGGCAGACAGTCAATCGCAGTATTTT. Its translation is CAWRADSQSQYF. The J gene is TRBJ2-3, the V gene TRBV30, with D possibly being TRBD1 (5 bases). Germline loops: CDR1 GTSNPN, CDR2 SVGIG (reference sequence). Trimming left V 3 bases short and J 10 bases short, with 14 bases between. CDR3 length: 12 amino acids.

The chain recombines TRBV7-2 with TRBJ2-7; possible D gene TRBD2, 6 bases. Germline assignment: CDR1 SGHTA and CDR2 FQGNSA. CDR3 size: 14 residues. With 1 base removed from V and 7 bases from J, the gap between germline ends came to 14 bases. The CDR3 loop is CASSLESSVGEQYF. The CDR3 region has the DNA TGTGCCAGCAGCTTAGAGTCTAGCGTCGGGGAGCAGTACTTC.

V and J are TRBV7-2 and TRBJ2-1; 11 bases are a match to TRBD2. Germline loops: CDR1 SGHTA, CDR2 FQGNSA. The junction had 10 bases not matched to a gene; V was cut back by 5 bases and J by 7 bases. The CDR3 totals 16 residues. This CDR3 reads CASSPPRLAGHNEQFF. The CDR3 DNA sequence: TGTGCCAGCAGCCCACCCCGACTAGCGGGACATAATGAGCAGTTCTTC.

V and J are TRBV5-1 and TRBJ2-7; TRBD2 agrees at 7 bases. V lost 3 bases and J lost 5; bases outside the gene matches: 11. CDR3 length: 15 amino acids. CDR1 is SGHRS and CDR2 is YFSETQ in the germline V gene. The DNA for the CDR3 is TGCGCCAGCAGCTCCAGTCCAGGGAGGGGCCACGAGCAGTACTTC. This gives the protein CASSSSPGRGHEQYF.

V is TRBV5-6 and J is TRBJ2-2; no reliable D call. In germline, CDR1 is SGHDT, CDR2 YYEEEE. Trimming left V 2 bases short and J 5 bases short, with 10 bases between. CDR3 length equals 14 residues. In DNA, the CDR3 is TGTGCCAGCAGCTTATTTTCGGTTACCGGGGAGCTGTTTTTT. This translates into CASSLFSVTGELFF.

This clone was seen ten or more times. The V gene is TRBV7-2, the J gene TRBJ1-1, with 7 bases identical to TRBD1. The germline V gene encodes CDR1 SGHTA and CDR2 FQGNSA. The CDR3 length is 13 residues. The ends lost 3 bases at V and 6 bases at J; junction bases unmatched: 4. The CDR3 region has the DNA TGTGCCAGCAGCTTCTCCCAGGGGGCTGAAGCTTTCTTT. Its translation is CASSFSQGAEAFF.

The chain carries TRBV4-2 and TRBJ2-5, with D hard to call. The CDR3 has 13 amino acids. CDR1 and CDR2 from the germline V gene are LGHNA and YNFKEQ. Trimming removed 0 bases from V and 3 bases from J, with 5 bases in between. In DNA, the CDR3 is TGTGCCAGCAGCCAAGATACGGAAGAGACCCAGTACTTC. Its protein is CASSQDTEETQYF.

V is TRBV7-9 and J is TRBJ2-3, with TRBD2 matching 14 bases. This CDR3 is built from 16 residues. The germline CDR1 and CDR2 sequences are SEHNR and FQNEAQ (reference sequence). Unmatched junction bases numbered 4, after V lost 5 bases and J lost 3 bases. For the CDR3, the DNA is TGTGCCAGCAGCCAGGGACTAGCGGGAGTAACAGATACGCAGTATTTT. Protein product: CASSQGLAGVTDTQYF.

The chain carries TRBV5-6 and TRBJ2-3, with a weak D call TRBD2 (6 bases). V dropped 0 bases and J dropped 7 bases, with 18 bases sitting between them. Germline assignment: CDR1 SGHDT and CDR2 YYEEEE. The CDR3 has 16 residues. CDR3 sequence: CASSLGPPPSAHTQYF. In DNA, the CDR3 is TGTGCCAGCAGCTTGGGCCCCCCCCCTAGCGCGCATACGCAGTATTTT.

This clone was detected once. The identical CDR3 is also encoded by other nucleotide sequences in the sample. This sequence joins TRBV7-2 and TRBJ2-1; D is possibly TRBD1 (5 bases). CDR3 length: 13 residues. Germline lookup yields CDR1 SGHTA and CDR2 FQGNSA. V was cut by 0 bases and J by 7 bases, with 7 bases left in between. The CDR3 sequence is CASSLARDNEQFF. Written as DNA, the CDR3 is TGTGCCAGCAGCTTAGCCAGGGATAATGAGCAGTTCTTC.

The chain carries TRBV28 and TRBJ1-2, with D possibly matching TRBD1 (6 bases). Germline CDR1 is MDHEN and CDR2 is SYDVKM. V lost 3 bases and J lost 7, with 12 bases in between. This CDR3 has 13 amino acids. CDR3 loop: CASSLLGASGYTF. The CDR3 DNA sequence: TGTGCCAGCAGTTTGCTGGGGGCTAGTGGCTACACCTTC.

The chain's CDR3 is CAWKENNSPLHF. The CDR3 DNA reads as TGTGCCTGGAAGGAAAACAATTCACCCCTCCACTTT. The gene calls are TRBV30 and TRBJ1-6, with D hard to call. CDR1 and CDR2 from the germline V gene are GTSNPN and SVGIG (reference sequence). The CDR3 consists of 12 residues. Trimming left V 4 bases short and J 7 bases short, with 8 bases between.

The chain recombines TRBV27 with TRBJ2-7; D perhaps matches TRBD2 (6 bases). CDR1 is MNHEY and CDR2 is SMNVEV in the germline V gene (reference sequence). V shed 2 bases and J shed 8 bases, with 7 bases lying between them. The CDR3 covers 11 residues. CDR3 sequence reads: CASSLAGQQYF. Written as DNA, the CDR3 is TGTGCCAGCAGTTTAGCGGGACAGCAGTACTTC.

The chain combines TRBV25-1 with TRBJ1-5; unclear D gene. Germline assignment: CDR1 MGHDK and CDR2 SYGVNS. The CDR3 runs to 13 residues. V dropped 6 bases and J dropped 2 bases, with 8 bases sitting between them. The CDR3 loop reads CASSPPGNQPQHF. CDR3 DNA: TGTGCCAGCAGCCCACCGGGCAATCAGCCCCAGCATTTT.

The J gene is TRBJ2-3, the V gene TRBV2; TRBD2 is a possible D gene (6 bases). Germline values: CDR1 SNHLY, CDR2 FYNNEI. The CDR3 covers 15 residues. V lost 6 bases, J lost 2 bases, and 15 bases lay in between. The DNA of the CDR3 is TGTGCCAGCAGAAGGCTCCGGGGGAACACAGATACGCAGTATTTT. Protein sequence: CASRRLRGNTDTQYF.

This clone was observed a handful of times. The identical CDR3 is also encoded by other nucleotide sequences in the sample. This chain joins TRBV5-4 and TRBJ1-3; 8 nucleotides line up with TRBD1. CDR1 and CDR2 (germline): SGHNT, YYREEE (reference sequence). This CDR3 has 16 amino acids. Trimming at V came to 0 bases and at J to 0 bases, leaving 2 bases not matched to a gene. CDR3 nucleotides: TGTGCCAGCAGCTTGGCTGGGACAGGCTCTGGAAACACCATATATTTT. It encodes CASSLAGTGSGNTIYF.

The chain couples TRBV7-9 to TRBJ2-3, with 7 bases lining up with TRBD1. CDR1 is SEHNR and CDR2 is FQNEAQ in the germline V gene (reference sequence). The CDR3 has 18 residues. After removal of 4 bases from V and 4 bases from J, the junction contained 17 bases not matched to a gene. CDR3: CASSSTQTGRRLADTQYF. The CDR3 DNA reads TGTGCCAGCAGCTCAACACAGACAGGGAGAAGGTTAGCAGATACGCAGTATTTT. Full variable domain (missing parts from reference TRBV7-9 and TRBJ2-3): DTGVSQNPRHKITKRGQNVTFRCDPISEHNRLYWYRQTLGQGPEFLTYFQNEAQLEKSRLLSDRFSAERPKGSFSTLEIQRTEQGDSAMYLCASSSTQTGRRLADTQYFGPGTRLTVL.

J is TRBJ2-7 and V is TRBV6-1; 9 bases fit TRBD1. CDR3 length: 15 amino acids. CDR1 is MNHNS, CDR2 SASEGT, per germline. Unmatched junction bases numbered 10, after V lost 6 bases and J lost 4 bases. The CDR3, as DNA: TGTGCCAGCAGCTATACCCTAGACAGGGGGTACGAGCAGTACTTC. Protein product: CASSYTLDRGYEQYF.

There are many counts of this clone. The rearrangement joins TRBV4-1 to TRBJ2-6; D remains ambiguous. CDR1 and CDR2 from the germline V gene are MGHRA and YSYEKL. This CDR3 has 17 amino acids. V was shortened by 0 bases and J by 3 bases, with 12 bases between the two germline ends. CDR3 loop: CASSQEDLVVGANVLTF. In DNA, the CDR3 is TGCGCCAGCAGCCAAGAAGATCTGGTTGTTGGGGCCAACGTCCTGACTTTC.

The chain joins TRBV5-1 to TRBJ1-5; D perhaps matches TRBD1 (5 bases). The V end lost 5 bases, the J end lost 4 bases, and 13 bases lay between the germline ends. Germline assignment: CDR1 SGHRS and CDR2 YFSETQ. The CDR3 is made up of 14 amino acids. This CDR3 reads CASRLDSLNQPQHF. The DNA for the CDR3 is TGCGCCAGCAGACTCGACAGCTTGAATCAGCCCCAGCATTTT.

The chain carries TRBV28 and TRBJ2-4; TRBD1 agrees at 9 bases. Trimming at V came to 5 bases and at J to 4 bases, leaving 3 bases not matched to a gene. The CDR3 consists of 14 residues. Germline assignment: CDR1 MDHEN and CDR2 SYDVKM. The CDR3 DNA reads as TGTGCCAGCAGTCGGACAGGGGCAAAAAACATTCAGTACTTC. Amino acid sequence: CASSRTGAKNIQYF.

This clone came up many times. The gene calls are TRBV9 and TRBJ1-2; 7 bases map to TRBD1. Trimming cost V 3 bases and J 4 bases; bases outside gene matches: 6. The CDR3 extends over 14 amino acids. Germline loops: CDR1 SGDLS, CDR2 YYNGEE. CDR3 loop: CASSGTTGSYGYTF. The CDR3, as DNA: TGTGCCAGCAGCGGAACGACAGGGAGCTATGGCTACACCTTC.

V gene TRBV10-3 combines with J gene TRBJ1-1; D ambiguous. The V gene's germline CDR1 is ENHRY and CDR2 SYGVKD. The CDR3 loop spans 14 amino acids. The V end lost 4 bases, the J end lost 3 bases, and 12 bases lay between the germline ends. The CDR3, as DNA: TGTGCCATCAGTGTAGCTCTACGGGACACTGAAGCTTTCTTT. Protein product: CAISVALRDTEAFF.

In this sample, this clone turned up a few times. The V call is TRBV4-3, the J call TRBJ2-7; the match to TRBD2 covers 7 bases. With 4 bases clipped from V and 1 base from J, the junction kept 7 bases outside the gene matches. The CDR3 has 15 amino acids. Per the germline V gene, CDR1 is LGHNA and CDR2 is YSLEER. CDR3 sequence (DNA): TGCGCCAGCAGCCGCGGAAGGACTAGTTCCTACGAGCAGTACTTC. This encodes CASSRGRTSSYEQYF.

V is TRBV11-2 and J is TRBJ2-5; D is undetermined. Germline CDR1 is SGHAT and CDR2 is FQNNGV. The CDR3 covers 12 residues. V shed 1 base and J shed 4 bases, with 4 bases lying between them. The CDR3 region has the DNA TGTGCCAGCAGCTTAGTGGTAGAGACCCAGTACTTC. Protein: CASSLVVETQYF.